Each of the 28 T cell receptor beta chains below was sequenced from the same sample in a study of immune cell composition in non-small cell lung cancer. Generated by immunoSEQ multiplex PCR, the TCRdb table keeps only in-frame clones and is missing some. The sample records about 10,000 clones, 55% to 75% being singletons. Sample: lung tumor tissue. The receptors were sampled from a human donor with non-small cell lung cancer.

The V and J genes are TRBV19 and TRBJ1-6; weak D call: TRBD1 (5 bases). The CDR3 extends over 14 amino acids. The V end was cut by 7 bases, the J end by 3 bases, with 10 bases between. Germline CDR1 and CDR2: LNHDA and SQIVND (reference sequence). The CDR3 loop reads CASNSGYYNSPLHF. The CDR3 DNA follows: TGTGCCAGTAATTCAGGGTACTATAATTCACCCCTCCACTTT.

The rearrangement uses TRBV6-6 and TRBJ2-7; D call uncertain. This CDR3 is 16 amino acids long. Germline loops: CDR1 MNHNY, CDR2 SVGAGI (reference sequence). With 6 bases removed from V and 3 bases from J, the gap between germline ends came to 21 bases. CDR3 protein: CASSRTTSGQFYEQYF. CDR3 sequence (DNA): TGTGCCAGCAGCCGCACAACCTCTGGGCAGTTCTACGAGCAGTACTTC.

The chain recombines TRBV11-2 with TRBJ2-3; D is perhaps TRBD1 or TRBD2 (7 bases each). Germline-derived CDR1 and CDR2 are SGHAT and FQNNGV. Trimming left V 5 bases short and J 4 bases short, with 19 bases between. The CDR3 length is 16 residues. CDR3 sequence: CASSLRQGGTADTQYF. Written as DNA, the CDR3 is TGTGCCAGCAGCCTACGACAGGGAGGGACCGCAGATACGCAGTATTTT.

The DNA of the CDR3 is TGTGCCATGGGGGGGCTGAACACCGGGGAGCTGTTTTTT. The encoded protein is CAMGGLNTGELFF. This chain uses TRBV7-9 with TRBJ2-2; D may be TRBD2 (7 bases). Looked up from germline, CDR1 is SEHNR and CDR2 is FQNEAQ (reference sequence). This CDR3 is 13 amino acids long. V lost 10 bases, J lost 1 base, and 10 bases lay in between. Full variable domain (missing parts from reference TRBV7-9 and TRBJ2-2): DTGVSQNPRHKITKRGQNVTFRCDPISEHNRLYWYRQTLGQGPEFLTYFQNEAQLEKSRLLSDRFSAERPKGSFSTLEIQRTEQGDSAMYLCAMGGLNTGELFFGEGSRLTVL.

The V call is TRBV5-1, the J call TRBJ1-1; maybe TRBD1 (5 bases). CDR1 SGHRS and CDR2 YFSETQ come from the germline V gene. V was cut by 5 bases and J by 0 bases, with 11 bases left in between. This CDR3 is built from 14 residues. This CDR3 is CASRLDSLNTEAFF. In nucleotides, the CDR3 is TGCGCCAGCAGACTCGACAGCTTGAACACTGAAGCTTTCTTT.

V usage is TRBV19 and J usage is TRBJ1-4, with 8 nucleotides matching TRBD1. Per the germline V gene, CDR1 is LNHDA and CDR2 is SQIVND (reference sequence). The CDR3 is 15 residues long. Unmatched junction bases numbered 8, after V lost 6 bases and J lost 5 bases. This CDR3 reads CASSGWTGSNEKLFF. For the CDR3, the DNA is TGTGCCAGTAGCGGATGGACAGGGTCGAATGAAAAACTGTTTTTT.

The V gene is TRBV7-9, the J gene TRBJ2-7; D gene uncertain. V lost 3 bases and J lost 5, with 11 bases in between. The CDR3 length is 13 residues. The germline gives CDR1 SEHNR, CDR2 FQNEAQ (reference sequence). CDR3 region: CASSLMSVHEQYF. The CDR3 nucleotides are TGTGCCAGCAGCTTGATGTCGGTCCACGAGCAGTACTTC. The full variable domain, in which reference TRBV7-9 and TRBJ2-7 provide the parts outside the CDR3, is DTGVSQNPRHKITKRGQNVTFRCDPISEHNRLYWYRQTLGQGPEFLTYFQNEAQLEKSRLLSDRFSAERPKGSFSTLEIQRTEQGDSAMYLCASSLMSVHEQYFGPGTRLTVT.

The rearrangement joins TRBV6-6 to TRBJ1-2; perhaps TRBD1 as D (6 bases). The CDR3 consists of 14 residues. The V end lost 6 bases, the J end lost 8 bases, and 19 bases lay between the germline ends. Germline lookup yields CDR1 MNHNY and CDR2 SVGAGI (reference sequence). CDR3 residues: CASSYEPGHRGYTF. The CDR3 nucleotides read TGTGCCAGCAGCTATGAACCGGGACATCGGGGCTACACCTTC.

The DNA of the CDR3 is TGTGCCAGCAGCACGGGCCGTTGGGTAGGCTACACCTTC. It specifies CASSTGRWVGYTF. This chain joins TRBV7-2 and TRBJ1-2, with D hard to call. Trimming took 5 bases from V and 8 from J, leaving 15 bases between them. The length of the CDR3 is 13 residues. CDR1 and CDR2 from the germline V gene are SGHTA and FQGNSA.

The chain employs TRBV5-1 and TRBJ2-5; unclear D gene. This CDR3 has 15 amino acids. Germline V gives CDR1 SGHRS, CDR2 YFSETQ. V lost 3 bases to trimming and J lost 2 bases, with 14 bases between them. This CDR3 is CASSSNQSPQETQYF. DNA of the CDR3: TGCGCCAGCAGCTCAAACCAAAGCCCTCAAGAGACCCAGTACTTC.

The gene calls are TRBV7-8 and TRBJ2-3; D may correspond to TRBD1 or TRBD2 (6 bases each). Trimming left V 5 bases short and J 5 bases short, with 17 bases between. CDR3 length equals 15 residues. Looked up from germline, CDR1 is SGHVS and CDR2 is FQNEAQ. For the CDR3, the DNA is TGTGCCAGCAGCCGCGTTCGGGGGCAGGGAGATACGCAGTATTTT. Translating gives CASSRVRGQGDTQYF.

The chain carries TRBV11-3 and TRBJ2-2; possible D gene TRBD2, 7 bases. CDR1 SGHNT and CDR2 YENEEA come from the germline V gene. V lost 5 bases and J 5 bases, leaving 21 bases between the germline ends. This CDR3 has 17 amino acids. In nucleotides, the CDR3 is TGTGCCAGCAGCCCAAGACGCGGGGGCCAAGGAACCGGGGAGCTGTTTTTT. It specifies CASSPRRGGQGTGELFF.

The V gene is TRBV27, the J gene TRBJ1-4; no clear D gene. V lost 1 base and J lost 10, with 7 bases in between. The CDR3 is 12 residues long. Germline loops: CDR1 MNHEY, CDR2 SMNVEV (reference sequence). This CDR3 is CASSLLGGKLFF. CDR3 nucleotides: TGTGCCAGCAGTTTATTAGGAGGAAAACTGTTTTTT.

The chain has TRBV11-3 and TRBJ2-1, with a possible D match to TRBD1 (7 bases). V dropped 5 bases and J dropped 4 bases, with 21 bases sitting between them. The CDR3 is 17 residues long. Germline-derived CDR1 and CDR2 are SGHNT and YENEEA. In nucleotides, the CDR3 is TGTGCCAGCAGCCGAACTCGCGGGACAGCCTTATACAATGAGCAGTTCTTC. Translation gives CASSRTRGTALYNEQFF.

This clone was picked up a small number of times. The chain recombines TRBV10-2 with TRBJ1-5, with D uncertain. Germline V CDR1 and CDR2: WSHSY, SAAADI. The V end was cut by 4 bases, the J end by 10 bases, with 14 bases between. CDR3 length: 13 residues. The DNA of the CDR3 is TGCGCCAGCAGTGTACGTACCACTGGACCCCAGCATTTT. Amino acids: CASSVRTTGPQHF.

This clone occurred once. The rearrangement uses TRBV5-1 and TRBJ2-4; D is possibly TRBD2 (6 bases). This CDR3 spans 17 amino acids. V lost 1 base, J lost 2 bases, and 16 bases lay in between. Germline-derived CDR1 and CDR2 are SGHRS and YFSETQ. CDR3: CASSLSGPGGTKNIQYF. The CDR3, as DNA: TGCGCCAGCAGCTTGAGCGGGCCCGGGGGTACCAAAAACATTCAGTACTTC.

The chain combines TRBV4-1 with TRBJ1-5, with TRBD1 matching over 11 bases. Germline lookup yields CDR1 MGHRA and CDR2 YSYEKL. The CDR3 sequence is 19 residues long. The junction had 14 bases not matched to a gene; V was cut back by 5 bases and J by 2 bases. CDR3 region: CASSSDRDRGGQGNQPQHF. In nucleotides, the CDR3 is TGCGCCAGCAGCTCCGACCGGGACAGGGGGGGGCAGGGCAATCAGCCCCAGCATTTT.

The V and J genes are TRBV7-9 and TRBJ2-1; D gene unclear. The CDR3 contains 13 residues. Trimming took 1 base from V and 8 from J, leaving 9 bases between them. From germline, CDR1 is SEHNR and CDR2 FQNEAQ (reference sequence). CDR3: CASSLGAADEQFF. CDR3 bases: TGTGCCAGCAGCTTAGGGGCGGCGGATGAGCAGTTCTTC.

This clone was counted between two and nine times. This rearrangement joins TRBV7-9 to TRBJ2-7; 7 bases agree with TRBD1. Losses at the gene ends were 5 bases for V and 6 bases for J; bases not matched to a gene: 7. The CDR3 consists of 13 residues. CDR1 and CDR2 from the germline V gene are SEHNR and FQNEAQ (reference sequence). The CDR3 region is CASSHSTGPEQYF. Written as DNA, the CDR3 is TGTGCCAGCAGCCATTCGACAGGGCCCGAGCAGTACTTC.

This clone was recorded once. The J gene is TRBJ2-7, the V gene TRBV5-4, with TRBD1 matching over 8 bases. Unmatched junction bases numbered 7, after V lost 4 bases and J lost 7 bases. The germline V gene encodes CDR1 SGHNT and CDR2 YYREEE (reference sequence). There are 13 residues in the CDR3. CDR3 sequence (DNA): TGTGCCAGCAGCCCGACAGGGGATCGGGAGCAGTACTTC. This translates into CASSPTGDREQYF.

This chain uses TRBV6-1 with TRBJ2-1; D is uncertain. Trimming stripped 1 base from V and 1 base from J, with 2 bases between. This CDR3 spans 13 amino acids. Germline loops: CDR1 MNHNS, CDR2 SASEGT. The CDR3 DNA reads as TGTGCCAGCAGTGAAGGTTCCTACAATGAGCAGTTCTTC. Its translation is CASSEGSYNEQFF.

The J gene is TRBJ2-3, the V gene TRBV18; 7 bases align to TRBD2. The germline CDR1 and CDR2 sequences are KGHSH and LQKENI. V shed 6 bases and J 0 bases; nucleotides not matched to a gene: 12. The CDR3 contains 17 residues. The CDR3 bases are TGTGCCAGCTCCCTTGTCGGGACTACCAAAAGCACAGATACGCAGTATTTT. This gives the protein CASSLVGTTKSTDTQYF. The entire variable domain, with the rest obtained from reference TRBV18 and TRBJ2-3, is as follows: NAGVMQNPRHLVRRRGQEARLRCSPMKGHSHVYWYRQLPEEGLKFMVYLQKENIIDESGMPKERFSAEFPKEGPSILRIQQVVRGDSAAYFCASSLVGTTKSTDTQYFGPGTRLTVL.

The chain is built from TRBV11-3 and TRBJ2-3, with 7 nucleotides matching TRBD2. The CDR3 covers 14 residues. Germline CDR1 is SGHNT and CDR2 is YENEEA. V lost 7 bases to trimming and J lost 2 bases; unmatched junction nucleotides: 6. CDR3 protein: CASTGGDPTDTQYF. DNA for the CDR3: TGTGCCAGCACTGGGGGGGACCCCACAGATACGCAGTATTTT.

This clone was seen a few times. The chain carries TRBV6-5 and TRBJ2-7; D call uncertain. The CDR3 extends over 13 amino acids. The V gene's germline CDR1 is MNHEY and CDR2 SVGAGI. The ends were cut back, 4 bases at V and 2 bases at J, with 9 bases in the middle. The CDR3 region is CASSFGVAYEQYF. DNA for the CDR3: TGTGCCAGCAGTTTTGGGGTCGCCTACGAGCAGTACTTC.

Here the CDR3 DNA reads TGTGCCAGCAGCTTAGTTGGATTTGTAGATACGCAGTATTTT. This codes for CASSLVGFVDTQYF. The J gene is TRBJ2-3, the V gene TRBV7-9; no firm D call. The germline gives CDR1 SEHNR, CDR2 FQNEAQ (reference sequence). This CDR3 has 14 amino acids. The ends were cut back, 1 base at V and 5 bases at J, with 10 bases in the middle.

The J gene is TRBJ2-1, the V gene TRBV5-8; 9 bases are a match to TRBD1. J lost 2 bases, V lost 6 bases, and 6 bases had no gene match. The CDR3 is 15 amino acids. Germline CDR1 is SGHTS and CDR2 is YDEGEE. CDR3 nucleotides: TGTGCCAGCACCCCAACAGGGGGCACCTACAATGAGCAGTTCTTC. The encoded protein is CASTPTGGTYNEQFF. Using reference TRBV5-8 and TRBJ2-1 for the parts outside the CDR3, the full variable domain is EAGVTQSPTHLIKTRGQQATLRCSPISGHTSVYWYQQALGLGLQFLLWYDEGEERNRGNFPPRFSGRQFPNYSSELNVNALELEDSALYLCASTPTGGTYNEQFFGPGTRLTVL.

The chain combines TRBV5-4 with TRBJ1-2; 10 bases line up with TRBD1. The CDR3 loop spans 14 amino acids. Per the germline V gene, CDR1 is SGHNT and CDR2 is YYREEE (reference sequence). V trimming: 2 bases; J trimming: 8 bases; junction bases outside the gene matches: 6. The DNA for the CDR3 is TGTGCCAGCAGCTTTTTGGACAGGGGGAAAGGCTACACCTTC. Its protein is CASSFLDRGKGYTF.

By proportion, this clone is medium-sized (0.01 to 0.1%). The chain combines TRBV27 with TRBJ2-7, with 8 bases identical to TRBD1. CDR3 length equals 15 residues. J was trimmed by 5 bases and V by 5 bases; bases with no gene match: 11. The germline V gene encodes CDR1 MNHEY and CDR2 SMNVEV (reference sequence). For the CDR3, the DNA is TGTGCCAGCAGTGCGACGGACAGGGTACGGAACGAGCAGTACTTC. Its translation is CASSATDRVRNEQYF.